One T cell receptor (beta chain) is described in this entry. The data are from a study of blood T cell repertoires in COVID-19. The CDR3 spans 13 residues. Germline values: CDR1 MNHEY, CDR2 SMNVEV (reference sequence). Trimming left V 5 bases short and J 1 base short, with 9 bases between. TCRdb's copy holds only in-frame clones and misses some; the assay was immunoSEQ multiplex PCR. The table records a few hundred thousand clones, 80% to 85% of them present only once. Sequenced sample: peripheral blood. The source of this sequence is a woman aged 60-75 years who had recovered from COVID-19. The V and J genes are TRBV27 and TRBJ2-7; D is perhaps TRBD1 (6 bases). The CDR3 sequence is CASSPGTSYEQYF. The DNA for the CDR3 is TGTGCCAGCAGTCCTGGGACATCCTACGAGCAGTACTTC.